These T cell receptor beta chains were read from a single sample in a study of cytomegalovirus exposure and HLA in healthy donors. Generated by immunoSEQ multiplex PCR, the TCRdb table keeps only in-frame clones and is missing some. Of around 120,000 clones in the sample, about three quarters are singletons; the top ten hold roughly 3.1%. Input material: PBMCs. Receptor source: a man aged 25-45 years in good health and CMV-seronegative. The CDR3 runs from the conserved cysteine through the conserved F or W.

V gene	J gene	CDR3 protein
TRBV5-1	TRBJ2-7	CASSSDRGRMYEQYF
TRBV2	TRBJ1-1	CASSAGHSNTEAFF
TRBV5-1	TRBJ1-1	CASSLGQRNTEAFF
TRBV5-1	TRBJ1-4	CASSRLGTGGSEKLFF
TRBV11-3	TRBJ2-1	CASSLLRGSYNEQFF
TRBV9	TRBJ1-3	CASSVATGGNTIYF
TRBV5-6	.	CASSLGARMAYEQYF
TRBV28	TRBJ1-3	CASSLTGGNTIYF
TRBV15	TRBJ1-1	CATSRTGGLENTEAFF
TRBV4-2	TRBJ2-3	CASSPDGGGRTTDTQYF
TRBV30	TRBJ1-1	CAWSKGQGITEAFF
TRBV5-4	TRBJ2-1	CASSLQGAWEQFF
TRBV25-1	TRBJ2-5	CASSELVADQETQYF
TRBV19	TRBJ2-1	CASSILRTGAPEQFF
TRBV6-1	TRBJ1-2	CASSSGQGWNYGYTF
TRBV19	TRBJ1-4	CASSIGGQAPNEKLFF
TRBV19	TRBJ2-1	CASSIVSGNEQFF
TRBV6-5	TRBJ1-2	CASSTGNYGYTF
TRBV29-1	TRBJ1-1	CSESTGAANTEAFF
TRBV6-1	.	CASIPGLAASYEQYF
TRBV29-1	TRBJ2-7	CSASGQGAYEQYF
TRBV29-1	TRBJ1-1	CSVGQVLNTEAFF
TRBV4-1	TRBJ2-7	CASSQDLLAGREQYF
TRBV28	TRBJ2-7	CASSTPSYEQYF
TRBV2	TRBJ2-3	CASTPGGTDTQYF
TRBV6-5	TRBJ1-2	CASRTPTLAWTF
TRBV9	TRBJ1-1	CASSLGQQYTEAFF
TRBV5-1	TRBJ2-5	CASSPGTSGGQETQYF
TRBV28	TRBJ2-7	CASSPETSGGAYEQYF